This TCR beta chain came from a study of blood T cell repertoires in COVID-19. Study as a whole: Italy, Spain and the United States were the sources of the convalescent and acute COVID-19 samples. From T cells, B-cell-depleted T cells, or PBMCs came the material, which was cDNA or gDNA.

The CDR3 covers 13 residues. The V end was cut by 2 bases, the J end by 3 bases, with 8 bases between. Germline V CDR1 and CDR2: MNHEY, SMNVEV (reference sequence). Some clones are missing from TCRdb's copy, which holds only in-frame ones; the method was immunoSEQ multiplex PCR. The sample lists 200,000 or so clones, about 80% occurring once. Only a few counts were recorded for this clone. Other DNA sequences in the sample encode the same CDR3. The age range of participants was 18 to 89 years, with residence in about 25 US areas. Participant-given clinical history determined each cohort assignment. The sequenced material came from PBMCs or T cells enriched from blood (not recorded which). The chain recombines TRBV27 with TRBJ2-7, with D perhaps matching TRBD1 (6 bases). The source of this sequence is a man aged 35-49 years who had recovered from COVID-19. The CDR3 nucleotides read TGTGCCAGCAGTTTAACAGGGAACTACGAGCAGTACTTC. This codes for CASSLTGNYEQYF.